This T cell receptor (beta chain) was sequenced for a study of blood T cells in healthy people across ages. Trimming at V came to 3 bases and at J to 5 bases, leaving 2 bases not matched to a gene. The CDR3 is 15 residues long. The V gene's germline CDR1 is SGHAT and CDR2 FQNNGV. A second PCR, run for roughly 6 to 11 cycles, used a sample-barcoded 5' primer plus a J-beta primer mix. Using its own MiXCR run on the 5' RACE reads, TCRdb lists one record per CDR3 protein. The sample lists about 830,000 distinct CDR3 sequences, around two thirds seen once, with 28% in the top ten. The receptor comes from a man aged 25-45 years in good health. Specimen: blood. The chain has TRBV11-2 and TRBJ2-1; the match to TRBD1 covers 12 bases. Here the CDR3 reads CASSFGTGGHNEQFF. For the CDR3, the DNA is TGTGCCAGCAGCTTTGGGACAGGGGGCCACAATGAGCAGTTCTTC. Based on the CDR3 plus reference TRBV11-2 and TRBJ2-1, the full variable domain is EAGVAQSPRYKIIEKRQSVAFWCNPISGHATLYWYQQILGQGPKLLIQFQNNGVVDDSQLPKDRFSAERLKGVDSTLKIQPAKLEDSAVYLCASSFGTGGHNEQFFGPGTRLTVL.